Each of the 30 T cell receptor beta chains below was sequenced from the same sample in a study of beta chain features in type 1 diabetes. Study-level findings and limits: In every one of the four CD4+ subsets, TCRB CDR3s were moderately but significantly shorter in Type 1 diabetes patients.

Sequencing targeted expressed TCRB transcripts, as all isolated RNA had been reverse transcribed. Here immunoSEQ multiplex PCR was the method, and the copy in TCRdb shows in-frame clones only, minus some. The table has roughly 340,000 clones, around 12% seen once. Which antigens these TCRs recognize remains unknown. The sequencing sample was made of naive CD4+ T cells from blood. These TCRs come from a woman between 18 and 29 years old with type 1 diabetes.

The chain uses TRBV6-6 and TRBJ2-1; a possible D gene is TRBD2 (5 bases). CDR1 is MNHNY, CDR2 SVGAGI, per germline (reference sequence). The CDR3 has 14 amino acids. V lost 0 bases and J lost 7, with 10 bases in between. CDR3 protein: CASSYSRLANEQFF. As DNA, the CDR3 is TGTGCCAGCAGTTACTCGAGGCTAGCAAATGAGCAGTTCTTC.

With respect to this clone: The sample carries other DNA sequences with the same CDR3. The chain has TRBV5-1 and TRBJ1-2; 7 positions match TRBD1. CDR1 is SGHRS and CDR2 is YFSETQ in the germline V gene. This CDR3 spans 14 amino acids. After removal of 0 bases from V and 4 bases from J, the junction contained 3 bases not matched to a gene. The CDR3, as DNA: TGCGCCAGCAGCTTGGGTACAGGGGCCTATGGCTACACCTTC. Translated, it gives CASSLGTGAYGYTF. The whole variable domain, remainder taken from reference TRBV5-1 and TRBJ1-2, is KAGVTQTPRYLIKTRGQQVTLSCSPISGHRSVSWYQQTPGQGLQFLFEYFSETQRNKGNFPGRFSGRQFSNSRSEMNVSTLELGDSALYLCASSLGTGAYGYTFGSGTRLTVV.

This clone was recorded a few times. This rearrangement joins TRBV5-1 to TRBJ2-7; 8 bases are a match to TRBD1. The CDR3 runs to 16 residues. Germline V gene data show CDR1 as SGHRS and CDR2 as YFSETQ. Germline trimming cut 4 bases from V and 6 bases from J; bases unmatched to any gene: 15. CDR3 loop: CASSPGTGDRGAEQYF. The CDR3 bases are TGCGCCAGCAGCCCAGGGACAGGCGACCGAGGGGCCGAGCAGTACTTC.

This clone was seen a few times. This chain uses TRBV4-1 with TRBJ1-2; 8 nucleotides agree with TRBD1. Trimming removed 2 bases from V and 2 bases from J; junction bases left unmatched: 4. Germline CDR1 is MGHRA and CDR2 is YSYEKL. The CDR3 loop spans 15 amino acids. The CDR3 here is CASSQPDRENYGYTF. The CDR3 DNA reads TGCGCCAGCAGCCAACCGGACAGGGAAAACTATGGCTACACCTTC.

This clone has just a few counts. V gene TRBV27 combines with J gene TRBJ1-5; 7 bases line up with TRBD1. The germline V gene encodes CDR1 MNHEY and CDR2 SMNVEV (reference sequence). J was trimmed by 8 bases and V by 3 bases; bases with no gene match: 10. This CDR3 contains 15 residues. CDR3 region: CASSLGQGVGKPQHF. DNA of the CDR3: TGTGCCAGCAGTTTGGGGCAGGGGGTTGGCAAGCCCCAGCATTTT.

V is TRBV9 and J is TRBJ1-4, with a tentative D call TRBD1 (6 bases). Trimming pared 2 bases from V and 7 bases from J, leaving 15 bases between. Germline V gives CDR1 SGDLS, CDR2 YYNGEE. The CDR3 extends over 15 amino acids. The DNA for the CDR3 is TGTGCCAGCAGCGTCGGACAGCCCGGAGGTGAAAAACTGTTTTTT. It encodes CASSVGQPGGEKLFF.

This clone was seen more than once but under ten times. V and J are TRBV4-1 and TRBJ2-1; TRBD1 might be the D (5 bases). Trimming removed 3 bases at V and 5 bases at J, with 17 bases between. Per the germline V gene, CDR1 is MGHRA and CDR2 is YSYEKL. This CDR3 is built from 16 residues. The CDR3 sequence is CASSHPGRDSDNEQFF. DNA for the CDR3: TGCGCCAGCAGCCACCCGGGCCGTGACAGCGACAATGAGCAGTTCTTC.

This clone occurred a few times. This chain links TRBV5-1 with TRBJ2-1; D perhaps matches TRBD2 (6 bases). V lost 3 bases and J 5 bases, leaving 12 bases between the germline ends. The CDR3 has 14 amino acids. In germline, CDR1 is SGHRS, CDR2 YFSETQ. CDR3 amino acids: CASSSVLANNEQFF. The CDR3 DNA sequence: TGCGCCAGCAGCTCCGTACTAGCCAACAATGAGCAGTTCTTC.

The genes are TRBV11-2 and TRBJ2-3; 12 positions agree with TRBD2. The V segment lost 5 bases and the J segment 6 bases; nucleotides outside the gene matches: 3. The CDR3 runs to 14 residues. Germline CDR1 SGHAT, CDR2 FQNNGV. The CDR3 spells CASSPGLAGDTQYF. The CDR3, as DNA: TGTGCCAGCAGCCCGGGACTAGCGGGTGATACGCAGTATTTT.

In its sample, this clone was seen a few times. The junction shows a germline mismatch at one end, possibly a read error. The chain joins TRBV7-8 to TRBJ2-7; D is possibly TRBD1 (7 bases). The CDR3 contains 14 residues. Germline values: CDR1 SGHVS, CDR2 FQNEAQ. CDR3 sequence: CASSLATGPHEQYF. CDR3 DNA sequence: TGTGCCAGCAGCCTAGCGACAGGGCCCCACGAGCAGTACTTC.

This rearrangement joins TRBV5-1 to TRBJ1-2, with 9 nucleotides matching TRBD1. The CDR3 runs to 15 residues. After removal of 0 bases from V and 2 bases from J, the junction contained 2 bases not matched to a gene. Germline lookup yields CDR1 SGHRS and CDR2 YFSETQ. CDR3 region: CASSLGDRENYGYTF. CDR3 coding DNA: TGCGCCAGCAGCTTGGGGGACAGGGAGAACTATGGCTACACCTTC.

Comment on this clone: Other DNA sequences within the sample encode an identical CDR3. The chain combines TRBV7-2 with TRBJ2-7; 9 positions match TRBD2. V was clipped by 0 bases and J by 0 bases; unmatched bases: 3. Per the germline V gene, CDR1 is SGHTA and CDR2 is FQGNSA. The CDR3 has 16 residues. CDR3 DNA sequence: TGTGCCAGCAGCTTAGCGAGCGGGGGGAGCTCCTACGAGCAGTACTTC. Its protein product is CASSLASGGSSYEQYF.

This clone was detected only a few times. This chain uses TRBV7-8 with TRBJ1-5, with D unclear. Trimming took 2 bases from V and 4 from J, leaving 12 bases between them. CDR3 length: 15 amino acids. Germline CDR1 is SGHVS and CDR2 is FQNEAQ. CDR3 in amino acids: CASSLQVLENQPQHF. The CDR3 bases are TGTGCCAGCAGCTTACAAGTTTTAGAAAATCAGCCCCAGCATTTT.

This chain uses TRBV10-3 with TRBJ2-7, with 8 bases identical to TRBD2. The ends lost 7 bases at V and 3 bases at J; junction bases unmatched: 5. Germline-derived CDR1 and CDR2 are ENHRY and SYGVKD. The length of the CDR3 is 13 residues. CDR3 in amino acids: CAINTGGDYEQYF. The CDR3 DNA reads TGTGCCATCAATACGGGAGGGGACTACGAGCAGTACTTC.

The chain combines TRBV14 with TRBJ2-3; 9 nucleotides agree with TRBD2. V shed 2 bases, J shed 1 base, and the junction held 7 bases outside the gene matches. The CDR3 spans 17 residues. CDR1 SGHDN and CDR2 FVKESK come from the germline V gene. Here the CDR3 reads CASSQFRLAARTDTQYF. The CDR3 coding sequence is TGTGCCAGCAGCCAATTCAGACTAGCGGCCCGCACAGATACGCAGTATTTT.

This clone came up a few times. The V call is TRBV29-1, the J call TRBJ2-7; maybe TRBD2 (6 bases). Trimming cost V 5 bases and J 4 bases, with 12 bases left between them. The germline gives CDR1 SQVTM, CDR2 ANQGSEA. The CDR3 covers 12 residues. The CDR3 protein is CSVWTTFYEQYF. The CDR3 bases are TGCAGCGTTTGGACTACCTTTTACGAGCAGTACTTC.

J is TRBJ2-2 and V is TRBV4-2; 8 bases align to TRBD1. There are 15 residues in the CDR3. Germline V gives CDR1 LGHNA, CDR2 YNFKEQ. V shed 5 bases and J 1 base; nucleotides not matched to a gene: 3. The CDR3 bases are TGTGCCAGCAGCAAGGGGACAGGGAACACCGGGGAGCTGTTTTTT. Translated: CASSKGTGNTGELFF.

This clone was detected a few times. V and J are TRBV29-1 and TRBJ2-7; TRBD2 matches 10 bases. Germline CDR1 reads SQVTM; CDR2 reads ANQGSEA. Unmatched junction bases numbered 10, after V lost 7 bases and J lost 7 bases. The CDR3 sequence is 13 residues long. CDR3 amino acids: CSARLAGVGEQYF. DNA for the CDR3: TGCAGCGCTAGGCTAGCGGGAGTAGGGGAGCAGTACTTC.

The chain is built from TRBV4-3 and TRBJ1-2; 7 bases map to TRBD1. V lost 0 bases and J lost 0; bases outside the gene matches: 10. The CDR3 is made up of 18 amino acids. CDR1 and CDR2 (germline): LGHNA, YSLEER. The DNA for the CDR3 is TGCGCCAGCAGCCAAGACACAGGGGCCGCCTATGCTAACTATGGCTACACCTTC. Translating it yields CASSQDTGAAYANYGYTF.

The V call is TRBV4-1, the J call TRBJ2-1; TRBD2 matches at 13 bases. V was clipped by 4 bases and J by 8 bases; unmatched bases: 8. This CDR3 region has 16 residues. Germline values: CDR1 MGHRA, CDR2 YSYEKL. CDR3 residues: CASSRLGLAGVYEQFF. Here the CDR3 DNA reads TGCGCCAGCAGCCGACTCGGACTAGCGGGAGTCTATGAGCAGTTCTTC.

The chain employs TRBV6-5 and TRBJ2-1, with D maybe TRBD2 (5 bases). V lost 2 bases and J lost 2, with 13 bases in between. The CDR3 extends over 16 amino acids. CDR1 and CDR2 (germline): MNHEY, SVGAGI. The CDR3 sequence: CASSYTGINAYNEQFF. CDR3 sequence (DNA): TGTGCCAGCAGTTACACCGGGATTAACGCCTACAATGAGCAGTTCTTC.

This clone has a handful of counts. V usage is TRBV5-4 and J usage is TRBJ1-2; TRBD1 aligns across 10 bases. CDR1 and CDR2 (germline): SGHNT, YYREEE (reference sequence). Losses at the gene ends were 4 bases for V and 8 bases for J; bases not matched to a gene: 5. The CDR3 consists of 13 residues. This CDR3 reads CASSPGQGGGYTF. The CDR3 DNA sequence: TGTGCCAGCAGCCCCGGACAGGGGGGAGGCTACACCTTC. Filled out from reference TRBV5-4 and TRBJ1-2, the complete variable domain reads ETGVTQSPTHLIKTRGQQVTLRCSSQSGHNTVSWYQQALGQGPQFIFQYYREEENGRGNFPPRFSGLQFPNYSSELNVNALELDDSALYLCASSPGQGGGYTFGSGTRLTVV.

The genes are TRBV7-9 and TRBJ2-2, with TRBD1 matching over 8 bases. The germline V gene encodes CDR1 SEHNR and CDR2 FQNEAQ (reference sequence). Unmatched junction bases numbered 7, after V lost 6 bases and J lost 4 bases. There are 15 residues in the CDR3. The CDR3 protein is CASRRGQGRTGELFF. In DNA form, the CDR3 reads TGTGCCAGCAGACGAGGACAGGGCCGCACCGGGGAGCTGTTTTTT. Using reference TRBV7-9 and TRBJ2-2 for the parts outside the CDR3, the full variable domain is DTGVSQNPRHKITKRGQNVTFRCDPISEHNRLYWYRQTLGQGPEFLTYFQNEAQLEKSRLLSDRFSAERPKGSFSTLEIQRTEQGDSAMYLCASRRGQGRTGELFFGEGSRLTVL.

This clone came up a few times. Here the CDR3 reads CASSGSTRAGELFF. CDR3 nucleotides: TGTGCCAGCAGCGGCTCGACCCGGGCCGGGGAGCTGTTTTTT. The V and J genes are TRBV9 and TRBJ2-2; D remains unclear. V lost 3 bases and J lost 6, with 12 bases in between. The CDR3 spans 14 residues. The germline V gene encodes CDR1 SGDLS and CDR2 YYNGEE. The full variable domain, its missing parts supplied by reference TRBV9 and TRBJ2-2, is DSGVTQTPKHLITATGQRVTLRCSPRSGDLSVYWYQQSLDQGLQFLIQYYNGEERAKGNILERFSAQQFPDLHSELNLSSLELGDSALYFCASSGSTRAGELFFGEGSRLTVL.

This chain joins TRBV6-5 and TRBJ1-1; D ambiguous. V dropped 5 bases and J dropped 4 bases, with 17 bases sitting between them. CDR3 length equals 15 residues. Per the germline V gene, CDR1 is MNHEY and CDR2 is SVGAGI. The CDR3 coding sequence is TGTGCCAGCAGTCCCGGGGAAGGTAGTATCACTGAAGCTTTCTTT. Encoded protein: CASSPGEGSITEAFF.

The chain couples TRBV4-3 to TRBJ1-2; possibly TRBD1 for D (6 bases). Germline V gene data show CDR1 as LGHNA and CDR2 as YSLEER. Trimming left V 4 bases short and J 8 bases short, with 11 bases between. This CDR3 region has 12 residues. The CDR3 sequence: CASSPSGGGYTF. The DNA for the CDR3 is TGCGCCAGCAGCCCAAGTGGGGGCGGCTACACCTTC.

CDR3 amino acids: CASSGLWGEATQYF. The CDR3 bases are TGTGCCAGCAGTGGCCTCTGGGGGGAAGCGACCCAGTACTTC. The V and J genes are TRBV2 and TRBJ2-5; tentative D call: TRBD2 (6 bases). In germline, CDR1 is SNHLY, CDR2 FYNNEI. The CDR3 has 14 residues. V was shortened by 4 bases and J by 7 bases, with 16 bases between the two germline ends. Supplemented by reference TRBV2 and TRBJ2-5, the full variable domain reads EPEVTQTPSHQVTQMGQEVILRCVPISNHLYFYWYRQILGQKVEFLVSFYNNEISEKSEIFDDQFSVERPDGSNFTLKIRSTKLEDSAMYFCASSGLWGEATQYFGPGTRLLVL.

The chain combines TRBV9 with TRBJ1-5; 8 positions agree with TRBD1. Germline-derived CDR1 and CDR2 are SGDLS and YYNGEE. The CDR3 has 15 amino acids. Germline trimming cut 4 bases from V and 1 base from J; bases unmatched to any gene: 4. CDR3 in amino acids: CASSSDRASNQPQHF. CDR3 coding DNA: TGTGCCAGCAGCTCGGACAGGGCCAGCAATCAGCCCCAGCATTTT.

The chain carries TRBV6-6 and TRBJ1-6; TRBD1 is a possible D gene (5 bases). Between the trimmed V and J ends, which lost 6 bases and 7 bases, there was a span of 7 bases. CDR1 is MNHNY and CDR2 is SVGAGI in the germline V gene (reference sequence). The CDR3 sequence is 12 residues long. The CDR3 nucleotides are TGTGCCAGCAGGTCAGGGAATTCACCCCTCCACTTT. Protein: CASRSGNSPLHF.

The gene calls are TRBV27 and TRBJ1-5, with a tentative D call TRBD1 (6 bases). The CDR3 contains 14 residues. From germline, CDR1 is MNHEY and CDR2 SMNVEV (reference sequence). V dropped 7 bases and J dropped 6 bases, with 16 bases sitting between them. CDR3 sequence reads: CASTSRGGRQPQHF. The CDR3, as DNA: TGTGCCAGCACGTCGAGAGGGGGTCGTCAGCCCCAGCATTTT.